The 12 T cell receptor beta chains listed next were all sequenced from one sample in a study of OX40 agonist ivuxolimab in advanced cancers. Here immunoSEQ multiplex PCR was the method, and the copy in TCRdb shows in-frame clones only, minus some. The table has 44,000 or so clones, 88% seen once; the top ten hold around 3.4%. The sample in question was CD4+ or CD8+ T cells sorted from blood, obtained in a trial of the OX40 agonist ivuxolimab. The receptors were sampled from an adult with an advanced solid tumor such as melanoma, head and neck, liver or kidney cancer.

In this sample, this clone turned up once. This chain uses TRBV6-5 with TRBJ1-3; no clear D. Per germline, CDR1 MNHEY and CDR2 SVGAGI. V dropped 6 bases and J dropped 2 bases, with 8 bases sitting between them. The CDR3 length is 13 residues. This CDR3 is CASRRYTGNTIYF. The CDR3 coding sequence is TGTGCCAGCAGGCGGTATACTGGAAACACCATATATTTT.

This clone was counted only a few times. V and J are TRBV9 and TRBJ2-3, with 7 bases matching TRBD1. With V trimmed by 0 bases and J by 0 bases, 10 bases remained unmatched. This CDR3 has 18 amino acids. Germline V CDR1 and CDR2: SGDLS, YYNGEE. CDR3 nucleotide sequence: TGTGCCAGCAGCGTAGCTACCTCGACAGGGATTAGCACAGATACGCAGTATTTT. This sequence encodes CASSVATSTGISTDTQYF.

This rearrangement joins TRBV14 to TRBJ2-1, with 14 bases that match TRBD2. This CDR3 is built from 14 residues. The V and J ends lost 6 bases and 9 bases, in that order; junction bases with no gene match: 4. Germline V lookup: CDR1 SGHDN, CDR2 FVKESK. The CDR3, as DNA: TGTGCCAGCAGTCCCGGACTAGCGGGGGGTGAGCAGTTCTTC. The encoded protein is CASSPGLAGGEQFF.

There are a few counts of this clone. The chain is built from TRBV14 and TRBJ1-2, with D possibly being TRBD1 (6 bases). With 6 bases removed from V and 6 bases from J, the gap between germline ends came to 14 bases. Germline V gives CDR1 SGHDN, CDR2 FVKESK. The CDR3 length is 13 residues. The CDR3 sequence: CASRQQGVNGYTF. CDR3 coding DNA: TGTGCCAGCAGACAACAGGGAGTGAATGGCTACACCTTC.

The rearrangement links TRBV27 to TRBJ2-1; perhaps D is TRBD1 or TRBD2 (5 bases each). The germline V gene has CDR1 MNHEY and CDR2 SMNVEV (reference sequence). The CDR3 is made up of 18 amino acids. V lost 9 bases and J 0 bases, leaving 24 bases between the germline ends. The CDR3 DNA is TGTGCCAGTCGGGGCCGCGACGGGCCCCGGCCCTCCTACAATGAGCAGTTCTTC. It specifies CASRGRDGPRPSYNEQFF.

This clone was found a few times. The V and J genes are TRBV2 and TRBJ2-7; the D is unclear. The CDR3 runs to 14 residues. Between the trimmed V and J ends, which lost 6 bases and 3 bases, there was a span of 15 bases. Germline CDR1 and CDR2: SNHLY and FYNNEI. The CDR3 DNA follows: TGTGCCAGCAGGAGACACGGAGACCTCTACGAGCAGTACTTC. Its protein product is CASRRHGDLYEQYF.

This sequence joins TRBV7-2 and TRBJ1-6; the match to TRBD1 covers 10 bases. The germline V gene encodes CDR1 SGHTA and CDR2 FQGNSA. The J segment lost 10 bases and the V segment lost 5 bases, leaving 8 bases of the junction unmatched. The CDR3 is 15 residues long. This chain's CDR3 is CASSPLTGGASPLHF. Here the CDR3 DNA reads TGTGCCAGCAGCCCCCTGACAGGGGGCGCATCACCCCTCCACTTT.

The chain joins TRBV28 to TRBJ2-7, with 8 nucleotides matching TRBD2. Germline V gene data show CDR1 as MDHEN and CDR2 as SYDVKM. CDR3 length: 12 residues. Germline trimming cut 5 bases from V and 6 bases from J; bases unmatched to any gene: 3. CDR3: CASSRAGGEQYF. CDR3 DNA sequence: TGTGCCAGCAGTCGCGCGGGGGGCGAGCAGTACTTC.

This chain connects TRBV2 to TRBJ2-7; D perhaps matches TRBD2 (5 bases). Per the germline V gene, CDR1 is SNHLY and CDR2 is FYNNEI. The V and J ends lost 6 bases and 3 bases respectively, with 9 bases between them. This CDR3 has 12 residues. The CDR3 bases are TGTGCCAGCAGCTTTACTAGCTACGAGCAGTACTTC. Its protein product is CASSFTSYEQYF.

V gene TRBV5-4 combines with J gene TRBJ1-4; D is ambiguous. Trimming cost V 3 bases and J 3 bases, with 6 bases left between them. Germline V lookup: CDR1 SGHNT, CDR2 YYREEE (reference sequence). The CDR3 is 13 residues long. CDR3 in DNA: TGTGCCAGCAGCTCCGGATCTAATGAAAAACTGTTTTTT. Translating gives CASSSGSNEKLFF. The full variable domain, its missing parts supplied by reference TRBV5-4 and TRBJ1-4, is ETGVTQSPTHLIKTRGQQVTLRCSSQSGHNTVSWYQQALGQGPQFIFQYYREEENGRGNFPPRFSGLQFPNYSSELNVNALELDDSALYLCASSSGSNEKLFFGSGTQLSVL.

The chain joins TRBV28 to TRBJ1-5, with D possibly being TRBD1 (5 bases). The CDR3 spans 14 residues. CDR1 is MDHEN and CDR2 is SYDVKM in the germline V gene. With 7 bases removed from V and 4 bases from J, the gap between germline ends came to 14 bases. The CDR3 sequence: CASTPGGANQPQHF. The CDR3 nucleotides read TGTGCCAGCACCCCGGGAGGGGCGAATCAGCCCCAGCATTTT.

The chain uses TRBV28 and TRBJ2-7, with a tentative D call TRBD1 (5 bases). This CDR3 is 12 amino acids long. V was shortened by 5 bases and J by 4 bases, with 9 bases between the two germline ends. The V gene's germline CDR1 is MDHEN and CDR2 SYDVKM. The CDR3: CASSAPGYEQYF. DNA for the CDR3: TGTGCCAGCAGTGCTCCAGGGTACGAGCAGTACTTC.